Below are 20 T cell receptor beta chains sequenced from a single sample in a study of chemoradiotherapy in HPV16-positive cancers. Only in-frame clones appear in the TCRdb table, and some are missing; sequencing was by immunoSEQ multiplex PCR. The sample consists of thousands of clones, roughly 79% of them appearing once. The sample was taken from a patient who underwent chemoradiotherapy. The receptors were sampled from a human donor with HPV-associated anogenital cancer.

This sequence joins TRBV30 and TRBJ1-4; the match to TRBD1 covers 11 bases. With V trimmed by 5 bases and J by 10 bases, 15 bases remained unmatched. The CDR3 totals 16 residues. The V gene's germline CDR1 is GTSNPN and CDR2 SVGIG (reference sequence). The CDR3 here is CAWGAGTGGGVGKLFF. In DNA form, the CDR3 reads TGTGCCTGGGGGGCCGGGACAGGGGGTGGGGTTGGAAAACTGTTTTTT.

The V call is TRBV4-1, the J call TRBJ2-2, with 10 bases identical to TRBD2. CDR1 is MGHRA, CDR2 YSYEKL, per germline. CDR3 length: 19 amino acids. V dropped 1 base and J dropped 5; count of bases not matched to a gene: 13. CDR3 loop: CASSQALLAGVLNTGELFF. The CDR3 DNA reads TGCGCCAGCAGCCAAGCTTTGCTAGCGGGGGTTTTAAATACCGGGGAGCTGTTTTTT.

V is TRBV2 and J is TRBJ2-5, with D possibly being TRBD2 (6 bases). V shed 6 bases and J shed 0 bases, with 8 bases lying between them. Germline lookup yields CDR1 SNHLY and CDR2 FYNNEI. This CDR3 comprises 13 residues. The CDR3 region has the DNA TGTGCCAGCAGCCGGGACTACCAAGAGACCCAGTACTTC. Its protein is CASSRDYQETQYF.

The CDR3 bases are TGTGCCAGCAGCTTGGCCGTTAGGGCAGGGCCAAGAGAGACCCAGTACTTC. It is translated as CASSLAVRAGPRETQYF. The J gene is TRBJ2-5, the V gene TRBV5-6; D may be TRBD1 (5 bases). The CDR3 is 17 residues long. V was clipped by 0 bases and J by 4 bases, with 19 bases between them. Germline CDR1 is SGHDT and CDR2 is YYEEEE.

In DNA, the CDR3 is TGCGCCAGCAGCCGGACAAAAGGGGGACAGGGGATAAACGGGGAGCTGTTTTTT. It specifies CASSRTKGGQGINGELFF. The chain is built from TRBV4-1 and TRBJ2-2, with 10 bases that match TRBD1. The CDR3 is made up of 18 amino acids. The V gene's germline CDR1 is MGHRA and CDR2 YSYEKL. J was trimmed by 7 bases and V by 4 bases; bases with no gene match: 15.

The genes are TRBV4-2 and TRBJ2-1, with D possibly matching TRBD2 (6 bases). V lost 0 bases, J lost 10 bases, and 22 bases lay in between. This CDR3 is 17 amino acids long. CDR1 is LGHNA and CDR2 is YNFKEQ in the germline V gene. The DNA of the CDR3 is TGTGCCAGCAGCCAAGATGTGATGACTAGGTTTACAGGCGAGCAGTTCTTC. Amino acids: CASSQDVMTRFTGEQFF.

This chain links TRBV7-2 with TRBJ2-7, with TRBD2 matching 16 bases. The V gene's germline CDR1 is SGHTA and CDR2 FQGNSA. The CDR3 covers 16 residues. V shed 5 bases, J shed 5 bases, and the junction held 6 bases outside the gene matches. CDR3 in amino acids: CASSVWGLAGGNEQYF. The CDR3 DNA sequence: TGTGCCAGCAGCGTTTGGGGACTAGCGGGAGGGAACGAGCAGTACTTC.

The chain has TRBV28 and TRBJ1-4, with TRBD1 as a possible D gene (5 bases). Germline V lookup: CDR1 MDHEN, CDR2 SYDVKM. Trimming removed 10 bases at V and 7 bases at J, with 16 bases between. This CDR3 has 13 amino acids. The CDR3 spells CATRDGGGEKLFF. CDR3 sequence (DNA): TGTGCCACCCGTGACGGGGGGGGTGAAAAACTGTTTTTT.

This chain links TRBV7-2 with TRBJ1-5; 7 positions agree with TRBD1. V gave up 5 bases and J gave up 0 bases; unmatched junction bases: 16. Germline V gives CDR1 SGHTA, CDR2 FQGNSA. This CDR3 has 19 residues. The CDR3 loop reads CASSAAPYRGRSSNQPQHF. CDR3 coding DNA: TGTGCCAGCAGCGCTGCCCCCTACAGGGGCAGGAGTAGCAATCAGCCCCAGCATTTT.

This clone was seen just once. The V and J genes are TRBV7-2 and TRBJ2-3, with no clear D. V was cut by 5 bases and J by 2 bases, with 5 bases left in between. The CDR3 has 12 amino acids. CDR1 is SGHTA and CDR2 is FQGNSA in the germline V gene. The CDR3 is CASSQNTDTQYF. The CDR3 region has the DNA TGTGCCAGCAGCCAAAACACAGATACGCAGTATTTT.

The gene calls are TRBV6-6 and TRBJ1-5; the D is unclear. The CDR3 extends over 14 amino acids. Germline CDR1 reads MNHNY; CDR2 reads SVGAGI (reference sequence). The V end was cut by 2 bases, the J end by 5 bases, with 10 bases between. The CDR3, as DNA: TGTGCCAGCAGTTACCTTGAAAGGCATCAGCCCCAGCATTTT. Translation gives CASSYLERHQPQHF.

Concerning this clone itself: Other DNA sequences within the sample encode an identical CDR3. The CDR3 sequence is CASSLASGGTEAFF. The CDR3 DNA reads as TGCGCCAGCAGCTTGGCCTCAGGGGGCACTGAAGCTTTCTTT. The chain couples TRBV5-1 to TRBJ1-1; 7 bases line up with TRBD1. This CDR3 region has 14 residues. From germline, CDR1 is SGHRS and CDR2 YFSETQ. Trimming removed 0 bases from V and 4 bases from J; junction bases left unmatched: 3.

The DNA for the CDR3 is TGTGCCAGCAGTTTGGGTAGCAATCAGCCCCAGCATTTT. Amino acid sequence: CASSLGSNQPQHF. The rearrangement uses TRBV27 and TRBJ1-5; no clear D gene. V was clipped by 3 bases and J by 0 bases, with 3 bases between them. The CDR3 is made up of 13 amino acids. Looked up from germline, CDR1 is MNHEY and CDR2 is SMNVEV (reference sequence).

The gene calls are TRBV11-1 and TRBJ2-1, with TRBD2 matching over 9 bases. V lost 1 base to trimming and J lost 4 bases; unmatched junction nucleotides: 2. Germline CDR1 SGHAT, CDR2 FQDESV (reference sequence). The CDR3 extends over 15 amino acids. The CDR3 sequence is CASSLVSGGYNEQFF. The CDR3 DNA sequence: TGTGCCAGCAGCTTAGTAAGCGGGGGGTACAATGAGCAGTTCTTC.

The chain carries TRBV11-2 and TRBJ2-7; D is possibly TRBD1 or TRBD2 (5 bases each). Germline lookup yields CDR1 SGHAT and CDR2 FQNNGV. V dropped 5 bases and J dropped 2 bases, with 16 bases sitting between them. The CDR3 has 15 amino acids. The CDR3 here is CASSQAGTPAYEQYF. The CDR3 DNA reads TGTGCCAGCAGCCAAGCCGGGACGCCGGCCTACGAGCAGTACTTC.

The V and J genes are TRBV2 and TRBJ2-4; 10 bases are shared with TRBD2. Germline CDR1 SNHLY, CDR2 FYNNEI. CDR3 size: 18 residues. With V trimmed by 7 bases and J by 1 base, 13 bases remained unmatched. CDR3 bases: TGTGCCAGCATTCGGGGAAGCGGGGGGGCCTGGGCCAAAAACATTCAGTACTTC. Amino acid sequence: CASIRGSGGAWAKNIQYF.

This clone occurred once. The chain couples TRBV25-1 to TRBJ2-1; D is uncertain. V was trimmed by 0 bases and J by 6 bases, leaving 18 bases between them. This CDR3 region has 17 residues. CDR1 and CDR2 from the germline V gene are MGHDK and SYGVNS. CDR3 nucleotides: TGTGCCAGCAGTGAATATATTGCTTATGATGAGCGCAATGAGCAGTTCTTC. It specifies CASSEYIAYDERNEQFF.

This chain links TRBV28 with TRBJ1-2, with TRBD1 as a possible D gene (6 bases). CDR3 size: 12 residues. Germline V gene sequence: CDR1 MDHEN, CDR2 SYDVKM. Trimming took off 8 bases at V and 8 bases at J, with 15 bases between the two ends. For the CDR3, the DNA is TGTGCCAGCCTCGCGGGGGCAGAGGGCTACACCTTC. Translation gives CASLAGAEGYTF.

The V and J genes are TRBV29-1 and TRBJ2-1, with D tentatively TRBD2 (5 bases). The germline V and J ends were trimmed by 4 bases and 0 bases, with 19 bases remaining between them. The CDR3 loop spans 17 amino acids. The germline gives CDR1 SQVTM, CDR2 ANQGSEA. The CDR3 loop is CSVVGVLAPSSYNEQFF. In DNA form, the CDR3 reads TGCAGCGTTGTTGGGGTCCTAGCCCCGAGCTCCTACAATGAGCAGTTCTTC.

CDR3 residues: CASSLFPRDTAYNEQFF. In DNA, the CDR3 is TGTGCCAGCAGTTTATTCCCCCGGGACACCGCCTACAATGAGCAGTTCTTC. The V gene is TRBV27, the J gene TRBJ2-1; the D gene is possibly TRBD1 (6 bases). The length of the CDR3 is 17 residues. The germline V gene has CDR1 MNHEY and CDR2 SMNVEV (reference sequence). V lost 1 base to trimming and J lost 2 bases, with 15 bases between them.